This is a list of T cell receptor beta chains from one sample in a study of blood T cell repertoires in COVID-19. Only in-frame clones appear in the TCRdb table, and some are missing; sequencing was by immunoSEQ multiplex PCR. This table has 120,000 to 150,000 clones, 87% appearing once. The sequenced material came from peripheral blood. The receptors shown here come from a woman between 45 and 60 years old with active or convalescent COVID-19. Each CDR3 is given without its conserved first and last residue.

J	V	CDR3
TRBJ2-1	TRBV24-1	ATSDSLAGRGNEQF
TRBJ2-7	TRBV6-5	ASSYSQGLGEQY
TRBJ1-2	TRBV28	ASSFPLDRYSGYT
TRBJ2-7	TRBV5-4	ASSLGGTSYEQY
TRBJ1-2	TRBV18	ASSEGTVPYGYT
TRBJ2-1	TRBV19	ASSIRAGTSYNEQF
TRBJ1-2	TRBV5-1	ASSLALDRGYGYT
TRBJ2-1	TRBV5-1	ASSVSGTNYNEQF
TRBJ1-5	TRBV7-2	ASSPSGGGYEPQH
TRBJ2-7	TRBV6-5	ASSRASGIDEQY
TRBJ1-1	TRBV6-6	ASTGNSGQTEAF
TRBJ2-2	TRBV11-1	ASSSQLAANTGELF
TRBJ2-3	TRBV20-1	SASSLFLRTGKDTQY
TRBJ1-5	TRBV19	ASRNLRGGAGNQPQH
TRBJ1-1	TRBV7-8	ASSLAMGQGYSTEAF
TRBJ1-1	TRBV6-6	ASSRLQGLPYTEAF
TRBJ1-3	TRBV4-2	ASSQDRAIY
TRBJ2-7	TRBV13	ASRSTGAVSYEQY
TRBJ2-7	TRBV7-2	ASSSYRGPYEQY
TRBJ2-5	TRBV9	ASSVVGRGIETQY
TRBJ2-7	TRBV5-4	ASSQQGYEQY
TRBJ2-4	TRBV3-1/TRBV3-2	ASSQTTGNIQY
TRBJ2-5	TRBV14	ASSPTGKETQY
TRBJ1-2	TRBV6-5	ASGQRGGYT
TRBJ1-1	TRBV15	ATSGGHPRLGGAF
TRBJ2-3	TRBV12-3/TRBV12-4	ASSTSGNTQY
TRBJ2-2	TRBV19	ASSKGQGAPGELF
TRBJ2-6	TRBV27	ASSLRGAGVRSGANVLT
TRBJ1-1	TRBV6-4	ASSERQGASSAF
TRBJ2-3	TRBV5-4	ASSLGDRGTDTQY
TRBJ1-5	TRBV27	ASSARGGGLSNQPQH
TRBJ2-6	TRBV6-6	ASSPLVQGSGANVLT
TRBJ2-1	TRBV5-6	ASSRTGLRSYNEQF
TRBJ1-2	TRBV5-4	ASSLGAPGQGYYT
TRBJ1-2	TRBV15	ATSRVGSGYGYT
TRBJ2-3	TRBV28	ASAQGVDTQY
TRBJ1-6	TRBV28	ASRPRDRANSPLH
TRBJ1-1	TRBV30	ACPGIYTEAF
TRBJ1-1	TRBV7-9	ASSFGAAGNTEAF
TRBJ2-7	TRBV2	ASRKLAESYEQY
TRBJ1-3	TRBV11-3	ASSRRPRPGNGNTIY
TRBJ1-1	TRBV10-3	ASCGLINTEAF
TRBJ2-1	TRBV7-3	ASSSSGGSYNEQF
TRBJ2-5	TRBV29-1	SVELRAGGTAQY
TRBJ2-2	TRBV11-2	ASSSSGRGTGELF
TRBJ1-2	TRBV19	ASRGRFGGYT
TRBJ1-1	TRBV7-2	ASSFRQGEGTNTEAF
TRBJ2-3	TRBV5-8	ASSLFAQGKLTDTQY
TRBJ2-7	TRBV25-1	ASSDGTEQY
TRBJ1-2	TRBV4-1	ASSPGQGGGYGYT
TRBJ1-1	TRBV6-5	ASSYSGAGLNTEAF
TRBJ1-5	TRBV28	ASSLIQFNQPQH